The T cell receptor (beta chain) under discussion was sequenced for a study of cytomegalovirus exposure and HLA in healthy donors. Both 60 Vbeta primers and 13 Jbeta primers went into the PCR. Data came from immunoSEQ multiplex PCR; TCRdb stores just in-frame clones and leaves some out. The sample includes more than 120,000 clones, over 75% of them seen just once. Trimming pared 2 bases from V and 12 bases from J, leaving 14 bases between. The CDR3 runs to 13 residues. Germline V gene lookup returns CDR1 WNHNN and CDR2 SYGVQD (reference sequence). What was sequenced was PBMCs. This TCR came from a male donor in good health and CMV-seronegative. The rearrangement links TRBV10-1 to TRBJ2-1, with D perhaps matching TRBD1 (6 bases). As DNA, the CDR3 is TGCGCCAGCAGTGAGAACACAGGGTGGTCGCAGTTCTTC. Residues: CASSENTGWSQFF.